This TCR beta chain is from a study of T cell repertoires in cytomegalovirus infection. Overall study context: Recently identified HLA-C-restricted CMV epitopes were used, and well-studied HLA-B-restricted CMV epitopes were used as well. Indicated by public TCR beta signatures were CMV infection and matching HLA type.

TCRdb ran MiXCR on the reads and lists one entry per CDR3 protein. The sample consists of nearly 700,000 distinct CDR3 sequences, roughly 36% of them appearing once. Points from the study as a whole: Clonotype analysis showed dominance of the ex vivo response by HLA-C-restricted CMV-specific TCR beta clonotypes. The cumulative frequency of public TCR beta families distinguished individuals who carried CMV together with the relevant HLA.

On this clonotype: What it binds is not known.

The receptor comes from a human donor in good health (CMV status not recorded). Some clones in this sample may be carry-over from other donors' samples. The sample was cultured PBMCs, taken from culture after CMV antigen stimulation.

CDR3: CASSQDFGPDTQYF. The CDR3 DNA reads as TGCGCCAGCAGCCAAGATTTCGGCCCAGATACGCAGTATTTT. The V and J genes are TRBV4-3 and TRBJ2-3; D is ambiguous. Trimming pared 0 bases from V and 4 bases from J, leaving 8 bases between. The length of the CDR3 is 14 residues. The V gene's germline CDR1 is LGHNA and CDR2 YSLEER.